The 30 T cell receptor beta chains below come from one sample, sequenced in a study of cytomegalovirus exposure and HLA in healthy donors. Primers included in the PCR were 60 Vbeta and 13 Jbeta primers. Measured with immunoSEQ multiplex PCR; TCRdb has only the in-frame clones, and not every one. This sample's clone table lists roughly 79,000 clones. The sequenced material came from PBMCs. These receptor sequences come from a man aged 30 to 45 in good health and CMV-seronegative.

V and J are TRBV25-1 and TRBJ2-1; D might be TRBD2 (6 bases). Per germline, CDR1 MGHDK and CDR2 SYGVNS. The CDR3 totals 11 residues. V shed 8 bases and J shed 16 bases, with 18 bases lying between them. CDR3: CASGGWTRNFF. In DNA form, the CDR3 reads TGTGCCAGCGGGGGGTGGACACGGAACTTCTTC.

The rearrangement joins TRBV2 to TRBJ2-5; 8 nucleotides agree with TRBD2. CDR1 is SNHLY and CDR2 is FYNNEI in the germline V gene. With V trimmed by 6 bases and J by 0 bases, 21 bases remained unmatched. This CDR3 is 20 amino acids long. The CDR3 here is CASSEWTFSGEIPYQETQYF. The CDR3 nucleotides read TGTGCCAGCAGCGAATGGACATTTAGCGGGGAGATACCTTACCAAGAGACCCAGTACTTC.

The chain recombines TRBV2 with TRBJ1-5; D is undetermined. In germline, CDR1 is SNHLY, CDR2 FYNNEI. Trimming removed 7 bases from V and 2 bases from J, with 9 bases in between. This CDR3 has 13 residues. The CDR3 coding sequence is TGTGCCAGCACGGGTTCGGGCAATCAGCCCCAGCATTTT. It is translated as CASTGSGNQPQHF.

The V call is TRBV29-1, the J call TRBJ2-5; weak D call: TRBD2 (6 bases). The germline CDR1 and CDR2 sequences are SQVTM and ANQGSEA. The CDR3 covers 11 residues. With 0 bases removed from V and 13 bases from J, the gap between germline ends came to 12 bases. CDR3 DNA sequence: TGCAGCGTTGAAGATGGGGGGAAGACGTACTTC. Translation gives CSVEDGGKTYF.

The chain uses TRBV2 and TRBJ2-5; TRBD1 agrees at 11 bases. After removal of 6 bases from V and 4 bases from J, the junction contained 16 bases not matched to a gene. CDR3 length: 18 amino acids. Germline CDR1 is SNHLY and CDR2 is FYNNEI. CDR3: CASSPRTGGPHLSETQYF. The DNA for the CDR3 is TGTGCCAGCAGCCCCAGGACAGGGGGCCCTCATCTCTCAGAGACCCAGTACTTC.

V and J are TRBV7-2 and TRBJ1-5, with no clear D. This CDR3 spans 15 amino acids. Germline values: CDR1 SGHTA, CDR2 FQGNSA. The V end was cut by 1 base, the J end by 3 bases, with 10 bases between. The CDR3 coding sequence is TGTGCCAGCAGCTTAGGAGGGTTCTACAATCAGCCCCAGCATTTT. This gives the protein CASSLGGFYNQPQHF.

The chain links TRBV9 to TRBJ2-7; D gene uncertain. The germline V gene has CDR1 SGDLS and CDR2 YYNGEE. The CDR3 extends over 13 amino acids. Trimming shortened V by 0 bases and J by 3 bases, and 7 bases separated the two germline ends. The CDR3: CASSVASSYEQYF. Here the CDR3 DNA reads TGTGCCAGCAGCGTAGCCTCCAGCTACGAGCAGTACTTC. Complete variable domain (other parts from reference TRBV9 and TRBJ2-7): DSGVTQTPKHLITATGQRVTLRCSPRSGDLSVYWYQQSLDQGLQFLIQYYNGEERAKGNILERFSAQQFPDLHSELNLSSLELGDSALYFCASSVASSYEQYFGPGTRLTVT.

This CDR3 reads CASSLAGGKDQPQHF. The CDR3 DNA reads as TGTGCCAGCAGCTTAGCGGGGGGTAAGGATCAGCCCCAGCATTTT. V and J are TRBV7-9 and TRBJ1-5, with D tentatively TRBD1 (5 bases). V gave up 0 bases and J gave up 5 bases, with 11 bases separating them. The CDR3 contains 15 residues. Germline lookup yields CDR1 SEHNR and CDR2 FQNEAQ (reference sequence).

V gene TRBV11-3 combines with J gene TRBJ1-4; 7 bases are a match to TRBD1. Trimming cost V 3 bases and J 0 bases; bases outside gene matches: 10. The germline V gene encodes CDR1 SGHNT and CDR2 YENEEA. The CDR3 runs 18 residues. CDR3: CASSLGRGFSSTNEKLFF. In DNA, the CDR3 is TGTGCCAGCAGCTTGGGCAGGGGGTTTTCATCAACTAATGAAAAACTGTTTTTT.

The J gene is TRBJ1-2, the V gene TRBV5-4, with TRBD1 as a possible D gene (6 bases). The CDR3 spans 17 residues. Trimming removed 0 bases at V and 0 bases at J, with 15 bases between. Germline V gene sequence: CDR1 SGHNT, CDR2 YYREEE (reference sequence). The CDR3 bases are TGTGCCAGCAGCTTGGGCGGGGGGCCCGGAGCTAACTATGGCTACACCTTC. It is translated as CASSLGGGPGANYGYTF.

The V and J genes are TRBV5-1 and TRBJ1-1, with D perhaps TRBD1 (5 bases). The CDR3 spans 16 residues. Germline values: CDR1 SGHRS, CDR2 YFSETQ. The V end was cut by 3 bases, the J end by 6 bases, with 21 bases between. In DNA, the CDR3 is TGCGCCAGCAGCTGGGGTTACGGGGGGAAAAATCCTGAAGCTTTCTTT. This codes for CASSWGYGGKNPEAFF.

The gene calls are TRBV6-5 and TRBJ2-7; 8 bases agree with TRBD1. Germline CDR1 MNHEY, CDR2 SVGAGI. This CDR3 is 16 amino acids long. V lost 2 bases to trimming and J lost 0 bases; unmatched junction nucleotides: 6. This CDR3 is CASSYDYTGGSYEQYF. The CDR3 DNA reads as TGTGCCAGCAGTTACGACTACACAGGGGGCTCCTACGAGCAGTACTTC.

The chain uses TRBV18 and TRBJ1-4; no clear D. Germline-derived CDR1 and CDR2 are KGHSH and LQKENI. The CDR3 length is 15 residues. Trimming cost V 6 bases and J 5 bases, with 16 bases left between them. CDR3 nucleotides: TGTGCCAGCTCGCCGCCCGCAGTGGGCAATGAAAAACTGTTTTTT. Amino acid sequence: CASSPPAVGNEKLFF.

This sequence joins TRBV11-3 and TRBJ2-7; D ambiguous. CDR1 and CDR2 from the germline V gene are SGHNT and YENEEA. Deletions cut 0 bases from V and 0 bases from J, with 6 bases between. This CDR3 region has 14 residues. The CDR3 here is CASSLEGLSYEQYF. In DNA, the CDR3 is TGTGCCAGCAGCTTAGAGGGCCTCTCCTACGAGCAGTACTTC.

The chain joins TRBV6-5 to TRBJ1-1; maybe TRBD1 (5 bases). CDR3 length equals 13 residues. Germline V gives CDR1 MNHEY, CDR2 SVGAGI. Trimming took 5 bases from V and 5 from J, leaving 12 bases between them. This chain's CDR3 is CASSGQFGTEAFF. As DNA, the CDR3 is TGTGCCAGCAGTGGACAATTCGGTACTGAAGCTTTCTTT.

The rearrangement uses TRBV11-3 and TRBJ2-1; 11 bases are shared with TRBD2. This CDR3 contains 15 residues. V lost 3 bases and J lost 3; bases outside the gene matches: 1. The V gene's germline CDR1 is SGHNT and CDR2 YENEEA. CDR3 region: CASSLTSGVYNEQFF. The DNA of the CDR3 is TGTGCCAGCAGCTTGACTAGCGGGGTCTACAATGAGCAGTTCTTC.

CDR3 bases: TGTGCCAGCAGTGAATGGGGAGGGATTGGAGAGACCCAGTACTTC. Residues: CASSEWGGIGETQYF. The V and J genes are TRBV25-1 and TRBJ2-5, with 7 bases fitting TRBD2. The germline CDR1 and CDR2 sequences are MGHDK and SYGVNS. This CDR3 has 15 amino acids. J gave up 4 bases and V 1 base, and 6 bases lay outside the gene matches.

This chain uses TRBV19 with TRBJ2-7, with 7 positions matching TRBD1. V lost 3 bases, J lost 3 bases, and 8 bases stayed unmatched. This CDR3 spans 15 amino acids. The germline CDR1 and CDR2 sequences are LNHDA and SQIVND (reference sequence). CDR3 residues: CASSIRSGQIYEQYF. CDR3 bases: TGTGCCAGTAGTATCAGGTCGGGACAGATCTACGAGCAGTACTTC.

The chain has TRBV4-1 and TRBJ1-6; 7 bases line up with TRBD1. The ends lost 4 bases at V and 2 bases at J; junction bases unmatched: 11. The CDR3 is 18 residues long. Germline CDR1 MGHRA, CDR2 YSYEKL. The CDR3 sequence is CASSPQQGGRTYNSPLHF. For the CDR3, the DNA is TGCGCCAGCAGCCCCCAACAAGGGGGCAGGACCTATAATTCACCCCTCCACTTT.

The rearrangement joins TRBV6-4 to TRBJ2-5; TRBD2 aligns across 12 bases. This CDR3 contains 18 residues. The germline V gene encodes CDR1 MRHNA and CDR2 SNTAGT. J gave up 4 bases and V 2 bases, and 11 bases lay outside the gene matches. The CDR3: CASSDPGLAGPDLETQYF. The CDR3 DNA sequence: TGTGCCAGCAGTGACCCCGGACTAGCGGGGCCGGATCTAGAGACCCAGTACTTC.

V gene TRBV9 combines with J gene TRBJ2-1, with TRBD1 matching 7 bases. Germline assignment: CDR1 SGDLS and CDR2 YYNGEE. The CDR3 covers 12 residues. V lost 3 bases, J lost 7 bases, and 1 base stayed unmatched. CDR3 amino acids: CASSGGQNEQFF. The CDR3 DNA sequence: TGTGCCAGCAGCGGGGGACAGAATGAGCAGTTCTTC.

CDR3 DNA sequence: TGTGCCAGCAGCGTAGCCACGGGGGGGCCCTATGGCTACACCTTC. Amino acid sequence: CASSVATGGPYGYTF. The chain has TRBV9 and TRBJ1-2, with a possible D match to TRBD1 (6 bases). V lost 0 bases, J lost 4 bases, and 13 bases lay in between. The germline gives CDR1 SGDLS, CDR2 YYNGEE. The CDR3 contains 15 residues.

The rearrangement links TRBV21-1 to TRBJ1-2. TRBV21-1 is termed a pseudogene. The CDR3 has 14 residues. CDR3 loop: CASSKPEREYGYTF. The CDR3 DNA follows: TGTGCCAGCAGCAAACCTGAGAGGGAGTATGGCTACACCTTC.

The chain is built from TRBV13 and TRBJ2-7, with 9 bases fitting TRBD2. CDR1 is PRHDT, CDR2 FYEKMQ, per germline (reference sequence). This CDR3 region has 13 residues. After removal of 5 bases from V and 6 bases from J, the junction contained 5 bases not matched to a gene. CDR3 region: CASSPGTSLEQYF. DNA of the CDR3: TGTGCCAGCAGCCCCGGGACTAGCCTCGAGCAGTACTTC. Full variable domain (rest looked up from reference TRBV13 and TRBJ2-7): AAGVIQSPRHLIKEKRETATLKCYPIPRHDTVYWYQQGPGQDPQFLISFYEKMQSDKGSIPDRFSAQQFSDYHSELNMSSLELGDSALYFCASSPGTSLEQYFGPGTRLTVT.

The rearrangement joins TRBV5-1 to TRBJ1-2; 11 bases match TRBD1. Germline loops: CDR1 SGHRS, CDR2 YFSETQ. CDR3 length equals 15 residues. V shed 0 bases, J shed 5 bases, and the junction held 3 bases outside the gene matches. The CDR3 nucleotides are TGCGCCAGCAGCTTGGCGGGGACAGGGGGTTATGGCTACACCTTC. This gives the protein CASSLAGTGGYGYTF.

The rearrangement joins TRBV18 to TRBJ2-1, with 11 nucleotides matching TRBD2. Per the germline V gene, CDR1 is KGHSH and CDR2 is LQKENI. V dropped 8 bases and J dropped 7; count of bases not matched to a gene: 7. This CDR3 region has 14 residues. CDR3 amino acids: CASRGLADSNEQFF. CDR3 in DNA: TGTGCCAGCCGGGGACTAGCGGATTCAAATGAGCAGTTCTTC.

The chain combines TRBV10-3 with TRBJ2-2; TRBD1 matches 9 bases. Unmatched junction bases numbered 2, after V lost 4 bases and J lost 2 bases. The CDR3 covers 15 residues. Germline-derived CDR1 and CDR2 are ENHRY and SYGVKD. CDR3 sequence: CAISAGQGNTGELFF. As DNA, the CDR3 is TGTGCCATCAGTGCGGGACAGGGTAACACCGGGGAGCTGTTTTTT.

This chain links TRBV29-1 with TRBJ1-1, with 9 bases that match TRBD1. V gave up 5 bases and J gave up 3 bases; unmatched junction bases: 1. Germline V gives CDR1 SQVTM, CDR2 ANQGSEA. The CDR3 length is 12 residues. The CDR3 DNA reads TGCAGCGTTAGGACAGGGGACACTGAAGCTTTCTTT. It translates to CSVRTGDTEAFF.

The V call is TRBV9, the J call TRBJ2-1; D unclear. Between the trimmed V and J ends, which lost 2 bases and 5 bases, there was a span of 8 bases. This CDR3 is 13 amino acids long. The germline V gene encodes CDR1 SGDLS and CDR2 YYNGEE. CDR3 protein: CASSVLSHNEQFF. CDR3 coding DNA: TGTGCCAGCAGCGTTCTTAGTCACAATGAGCAGTTCTTC.

The rearrangement uses TRBV13 and TRBJ2-1; a possible D gene is TRBD2 (6 bases). Germline V gene lookup returns CDR1 PRHDT and CDR2 FYEKMQ (reference sequence). The CDR3 sequence is 13 residues long. V lost 5 bases and J 8 bases, leaving 13 bases between the germline ends. The CDR3 protein is CASSLEWEDEQFF. The CDR3 DNA is TGTGCCAGCAGCCTAGAGTGGGAGGATGAGCAGTTCTTC.